This T cell receptor (beta chain) came from a study of T cell responses to AZD1222 COVID-19 vaccine. Study at large: Pooled together were second doses at about 4 or about 12 weeks. Study-level findings and limits: Only six people who got AZD1222 tested seropositive at baseline.

Germline CDR1 reads MNHNY; CDR2 reads SVGAGI (reference sequence). The ends lost 6 bases at V and 4 bases at J; junction bases unmatched: 7. The length of the CDR3 is 14 residues. Note on this clone: Its matching antigen is unknown.

Data came from immunoSEQ multiplex PCR; TCRdb stores just in-frame clones and leaves some out. The sample shows some 190,000 clones, around 88% of them seen only once. Sample: peripheral blood, taken on day 0 of AZD1222 vaccination. V and J are TRBV6-6 and TRBJ1-1; TRBD1 agrees at 8 bases. The clonotype originates from an adult in good health. The CDR3 DNA is TGTGCCAGCAGCATCGGACAGGGAGGCACTGAAGCTTTCTTT. Protein: CASSIGQGGTEAFF.